This T cell receptor (beta chain) was captured by sequencing in a study of shared clonotypes between healthy human individuals. For sorted subsets, about 190 ng DNA per replicate equaled 30,000 or so T cell genomes. Sequencing used immunoSEQ multiplex PCR; TCRdb keeps in-frame clones, though not all of them. Seen here are a few hundred thousand clones, approximately 97% observed once, and the top ten hold roughly 0.05%. This clone was seen a single time. This CDR3 has 16 residues. With V trimmed by 8 bases and J by 6 bases, 16 bases remained unmatched. CDR1 is KGHSH, CDR2 LQKENI, per germline. This receptor was identified in a woman in her 30s in good health. The V gene is TRBV18, the J gene TRBJ2-1, with TRBD2 identical over 7 bases. Sequencing was performed on naive CD4+ T cells sorted from blood. Specified subset: CD45RA+ positively selected. CDR3 coding DNA: TGTGCCAGCCTGCGGGAGAAGACTAGTTTACGCAATGAGCAGTTCTTC. Protein sequence: CASLREKTSLRNEQFF.